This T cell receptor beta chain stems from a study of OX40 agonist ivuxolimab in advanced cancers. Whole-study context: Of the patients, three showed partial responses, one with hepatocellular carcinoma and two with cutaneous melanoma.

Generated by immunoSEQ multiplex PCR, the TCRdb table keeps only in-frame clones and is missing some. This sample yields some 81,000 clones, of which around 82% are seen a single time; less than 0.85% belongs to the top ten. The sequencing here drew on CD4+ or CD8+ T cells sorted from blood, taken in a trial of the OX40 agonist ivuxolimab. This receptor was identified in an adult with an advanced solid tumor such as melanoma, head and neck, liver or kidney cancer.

As DNA, the CDR3 is TGTGCCAGCAGCCCAGGACTATTGCGCACAGATACGCAGTATTTT. It encodes CASSPGLLRTDTQYF. V is TRBV7-7 and J is TRBJ2-3; perhaps TRBD2 as D (6 bases). The germline V gene encodes CDR1 SSHAT and CDR2 FNYEAQ (reference sequence). This CDR3 is 15 amino acids long. V was cut by 5 bases and J by 1 base, with 13 bases left in between.